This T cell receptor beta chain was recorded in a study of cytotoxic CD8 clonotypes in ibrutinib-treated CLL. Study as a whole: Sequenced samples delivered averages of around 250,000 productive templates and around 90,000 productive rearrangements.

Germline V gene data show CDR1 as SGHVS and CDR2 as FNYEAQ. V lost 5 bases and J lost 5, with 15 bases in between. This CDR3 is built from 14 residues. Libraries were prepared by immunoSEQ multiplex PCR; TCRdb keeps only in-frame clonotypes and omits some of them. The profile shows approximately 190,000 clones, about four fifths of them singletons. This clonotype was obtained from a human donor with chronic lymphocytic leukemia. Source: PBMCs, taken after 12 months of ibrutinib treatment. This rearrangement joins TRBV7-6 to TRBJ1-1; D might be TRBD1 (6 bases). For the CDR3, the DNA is TGTGCCAGCAGCCAGCTGAGGGGGGGGACTGAAGCTTTCTTT. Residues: CASSQLRGGTEAFF.